This TCR beta chain was observed in a study of blood T cell repertoires in COVID-19. Study as a whole: The samples span acute and convalescent COVID-19 from the United States, Italy and Spain. T cells, B-cell-depleted T cells, or PBMCs supplied cDNA or gDNA.

The CDR3 contains 15 residues. The germline CDR1 and CDR2 sequences are KGHDR and SFDVKD. V trimming: 2 bases; J trimming: 9 bases; junction bases outside the gene matches: 8. Study processing details: Amplification of reference gene primers provided the estimated nucleated cell counts. Using immunoSEQ multiplex PCR, the repertoire was profiled, and TCRdb retains in-frame clones only, with some absent. V, J and clone size are those of that table, while D and trimming were read from the DNA. The sample gives around 440,000 clones, about 91% of which show up once; roughly 12% is in the top ten. This sequence was found in a woman aged 50 to 65 with COVID-19, enrolled during active disease. V gene TRBV24-1 combines with J gene TRBJ2-2; TRBD2 aligns across 7 bases. Sequenced input: peripheral blood. As DNA, the CDR3 is TGTGCCACCAGTGATTCGGGGAGGGCCGGCAGGGAGCTGTTTTTT. Translated: CATSDSGRAGRELFF.